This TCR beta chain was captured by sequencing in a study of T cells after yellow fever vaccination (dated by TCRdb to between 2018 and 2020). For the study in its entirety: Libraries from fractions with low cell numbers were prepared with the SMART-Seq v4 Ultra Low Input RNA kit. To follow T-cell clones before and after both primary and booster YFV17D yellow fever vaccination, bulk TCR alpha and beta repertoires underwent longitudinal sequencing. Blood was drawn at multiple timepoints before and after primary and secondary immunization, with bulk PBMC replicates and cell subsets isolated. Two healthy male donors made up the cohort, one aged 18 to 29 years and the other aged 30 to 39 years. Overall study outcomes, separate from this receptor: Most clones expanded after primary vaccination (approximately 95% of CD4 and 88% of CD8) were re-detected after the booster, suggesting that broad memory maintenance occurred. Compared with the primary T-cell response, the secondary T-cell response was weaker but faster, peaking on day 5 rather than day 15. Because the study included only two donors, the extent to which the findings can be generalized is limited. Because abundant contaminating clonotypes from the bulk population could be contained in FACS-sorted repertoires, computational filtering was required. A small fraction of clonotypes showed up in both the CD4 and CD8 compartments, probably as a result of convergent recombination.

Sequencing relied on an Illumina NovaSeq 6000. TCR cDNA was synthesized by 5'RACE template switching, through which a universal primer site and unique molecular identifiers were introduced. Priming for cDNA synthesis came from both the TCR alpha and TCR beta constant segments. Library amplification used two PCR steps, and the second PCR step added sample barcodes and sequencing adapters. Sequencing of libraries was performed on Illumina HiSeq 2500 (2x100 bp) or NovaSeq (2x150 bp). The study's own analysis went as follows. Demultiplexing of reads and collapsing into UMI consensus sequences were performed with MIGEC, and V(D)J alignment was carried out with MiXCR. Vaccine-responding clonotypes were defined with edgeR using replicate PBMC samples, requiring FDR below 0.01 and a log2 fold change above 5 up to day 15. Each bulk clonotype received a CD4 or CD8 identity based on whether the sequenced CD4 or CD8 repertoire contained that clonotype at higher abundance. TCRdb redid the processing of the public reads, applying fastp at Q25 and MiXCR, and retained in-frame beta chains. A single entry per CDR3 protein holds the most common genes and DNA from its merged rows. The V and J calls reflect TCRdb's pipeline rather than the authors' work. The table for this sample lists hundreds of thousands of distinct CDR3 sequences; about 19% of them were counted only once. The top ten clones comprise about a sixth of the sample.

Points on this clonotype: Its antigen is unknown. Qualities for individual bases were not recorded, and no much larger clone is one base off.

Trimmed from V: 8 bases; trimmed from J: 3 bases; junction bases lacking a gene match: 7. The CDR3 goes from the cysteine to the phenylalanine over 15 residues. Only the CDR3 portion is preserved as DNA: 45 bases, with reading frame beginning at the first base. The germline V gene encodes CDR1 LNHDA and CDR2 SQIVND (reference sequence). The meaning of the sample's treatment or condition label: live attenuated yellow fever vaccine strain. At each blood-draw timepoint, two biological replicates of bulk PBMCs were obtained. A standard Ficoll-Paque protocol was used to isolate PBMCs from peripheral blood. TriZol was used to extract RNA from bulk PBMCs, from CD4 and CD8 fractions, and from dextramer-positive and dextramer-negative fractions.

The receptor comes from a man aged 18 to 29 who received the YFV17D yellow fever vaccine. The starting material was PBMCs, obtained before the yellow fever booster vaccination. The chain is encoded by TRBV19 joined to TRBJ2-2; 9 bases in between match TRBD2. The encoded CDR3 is CASCGGAGYTGELFF. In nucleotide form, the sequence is TGTGCCAGTTGCGGGGGGGCAGGGTACACCGGGGAGCTGTTTTTT.